This is a list of T cell receptor beta chains from one sample in a study of cytomegalovirus exposure and HLA in healthy donors. The assay was immunoSEQ multiplex PCR, and TCRdb's table has in-frame clones only and misses some. The data show over 150,000 clones, with approximately 82% seen just once and over 4.5% held by the top ten. Sequenced: PBMCs. The receptors come from a male donor in good health and CMV-seronegative. The conserved cysteine and the conserved F or W are not part of the CDR3 here. Each record gives: V gene, J gene, CDR3 protein.

V: TRBV18; J: TRBJ2-7; CDR3: ASSEQGSYEQY
V: TRBV9; J: TRBJ2-7; CDR3: ASTPGLALYEQY
V: TRBV19; J: TRBJ1-2; CDR3: ASTPGQGLYGYT
V: TRBV4-1; J: TRBJ2-2; CDR3: ASSQPGTGRTGELF
V: TRBV7-9; J: TRBJ2-3; CDR3: ASSLGNSGPTDTQY
V: TRBV7-9; J: TRBJ1-5; CDR3: ASSTTTGGNQPQH
V: TRBV7-9; J: TRBJ2-7; CDR3: ASSFIGAGVYEQY
V: TRBV6-6; J: TRBJ1-1; CDR3: ASSRQAEAF
V: TRBV5-1; J: TRBJ2-4; CDR3: ASSFGGSDKNIQY
V: TRBV4-3; J: TRBJ2-2; CDR3: ASSQPDRNTGELF
V: TRBV7-9; J: TRBJ2-1; CDR3: ASTPVTKYNEQF
V: TRBV10-3; J: TRBJ2-7; CDR3: AMGAAKYEQY
V: TRBV7-9; J: TRBJ1-2; CDR3: ASSPRPQGANYGYT
V: TRBV6-1; J: TRBJ1-1; CDR3: ASSEGAGSNTEAF
V: TRBV18; J: TRBJ2-5; CDR3: ASSPMTGLGETQY
V: TRBV29-1; J: TRBJ1-2; CDR3: SVAFETGSHGYT
V: TRBV7-2; J: TRBJ1-3; CDR3: ASSFWARNTIY
V: TRBV7-2; J: TRBJ2-3; CDR3: ASSPSAGSDTQY
V: TRBV12-5; J: TRBJ1-6; CDR3: ASGHSGTGRGNSPLH
V: TRBV7-2; J: TRBJ2-5; CDR3: ASSFPRPQETQY
V: TRBV14; J: TRBJ2-2; CDR3: ASSQWSNTGELF
V: TRBV7-2; J: TRBJ1-3; CDR3: ASSPRLDSGNTIY